This T cell receptor beta chain is from a study of shared clonotypes between healthy human individuals. Notes on the study in general: Clonotype sharing among the donors was expected to vary with sequencing depth. The low donor count limited represented genetic and exposure-history diversity.

This CDR3 has 17 residues. V lost 3 bases to trimming and J lost 4 bases; unmatched junction nucleotides: 14. CDR1 is SGHNT, CDR2 YYREEE, per germline (reference sequence). Produced via immunoSEQ multiplex PCR; TCRdb's table is partial and in-frame only. The sample shows more than 2,000,000 clones, approximately 90% of them seen only once. About this clone: Its target is unknown.

This sequence was found in a man in his late teens or twenties in good health. Material for sequencing was naive CD4+ T cells sorted from blood. Subset denoted: CD45RA+ positively selected. V gene TRBV5-4 combines with J gene TRBJ2-3; 7 bases are a match to TRBD2. The CDR3 nucleotides read TGTGCCAGCAGCTCGCCCCCCCGGCGGGAGAAGGCAGATACGCAGTATTTT. Protein: CASSSPPRREKADTQYF.